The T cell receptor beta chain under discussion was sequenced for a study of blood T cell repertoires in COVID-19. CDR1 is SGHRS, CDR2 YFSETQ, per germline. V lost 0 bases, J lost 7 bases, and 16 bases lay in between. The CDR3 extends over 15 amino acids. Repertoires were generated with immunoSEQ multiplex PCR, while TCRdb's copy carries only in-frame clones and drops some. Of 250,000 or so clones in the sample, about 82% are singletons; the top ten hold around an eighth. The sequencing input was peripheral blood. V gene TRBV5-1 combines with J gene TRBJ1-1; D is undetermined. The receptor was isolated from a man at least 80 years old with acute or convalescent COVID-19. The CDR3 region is CASSLAAEPSFEAFF. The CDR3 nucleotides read TGCGCCAGCAGCTTGGCGGCAGAACCTAGCTTTGAAGCTTTCTTT.